These T cell receptor beta chains were read from a single sample in a study of T-cell memory formation after mild COVID-19. TCRdb ran MiXCR on the 5' RACE reads and lists one entry per CDR3 protein. This table holds approximately 450,000 distinct CDR3 sequences, around a sixth found once. Specimen: PBMCs or a T cell subset sorted from them (not recorded which). These receptors came from an adult woman who had mild COVID-19 (a few samples of this study predate the infection). Cell type and time point are not known. Both conserved end residues are part of each CDR3. The D gene is left open where the match is weak. A row's size may be missing; if present it is once, few, many or a size class.

j_call d_call v_call clone_size cdr3_length cdr3_aa cdr3_nt
TRBJ1-1 - TRBV12-5 - 15 CASGWGIGSGTEAFF TGTGCTAGTGGTTGGGGGATTGGGTCGGGCACTGAAGCTTTCTTT
TRBJ1-1 - TRBV12-3/TRBV12-4 few 12 CASSLVRAEAFF TGTGCCAGCAGTTTGGTGCGGGCTGAAGCTTTCTTT
TRBJ1-2 TRBD1 TRBV2 - 14 CASSDQGVLLGYTF TGTGCCAGCAGTGATCAGGGGGTTCTCCTTGGCTACACCTTC
TRBJ2-3 - TRBV18 few 12 CASSPMTDTQYF TGTGCCAGCTCACCAATGACAGATACGCAGTATTTT
TRBJ2-1 - TRBV12-3/TRBV12-4 many 13 CASSLNRWNEQFF TGTGCCAGCAGTTTAAACCGGTGGAATGAGCAGTTCTTC
TRBJ2-1 TRBD2 TRBV29-1 few 14 CSARGSSGSYEQFF TGCAGCGCAAGAGGAAGTAGCGGGAGCTATGAGCAGTTCTTC
TRBJ2-1 - TRBV6-4 few 15 CATSVDGGHGGEQFF TGTGCCACCTCGGTCGACGGGGGGCATGGGGGTGAGCAGTTCTTC
TRBJ2-3 - TRBV5-1 many 14 CASTDGGSTDTQYF TGCGCCAGCACCGATGGGGGAAGCACAGATACGCAGTATTTT
TRBJ2-3 - TRBV7-9 - 16 CASSLPRTPGTDTQYF TGTGCCAGCAGCTTACCCCGAACCCCCGGGACAGATACGCAGTATTTT
TRBJ1-1 TRBD1 TRBV27 few 15 CASRGQGAINTEAFF TGTGCCAGCAGGGGACAGGGGGCCATAAACACTGAAGCTTTCTTT
TRBJ2-1 TRBD1 TRBV5-1 - 16 CASSLEGQGSYNEQFF TGCGCCAGCAGCTTGGAGGGACAGGGCTCCTACAATGAGCAGTTCTTC
TRBJ1-3 TRBD1 TRBV29-1 few 13 CSVKTGGRNTIYF TGCAGCGTGAAGACAGGGGGCCGAAACACCATATATTTT
TRBJ1-2 TRBD1 TRBV9 once 14 CASSASGTVTGYTF TGTGCCAGCAGCGCCTCCGGGACAGTAACCGGCTACACCTTC
TRBJ1-5 - TRBV5-1 few 13 CASSLNKGQPQHF TGCGCCAGCAGCTTGAATAAAGGTCAGCCCCAGCATTTT
TRBJ2-7 TRBD2 TRBV7-6 few 14 CASSSPGLAYEQYF TGTGCCAGCAGCTCACCCGGACTAGCCTACGAGCAGTACTTC
TRBJ2-3 TRBD2 TRBV7-3 - 16 CASSLSLASGSDTQYF TGTGCCAGCAGCTTAAGTTTGGCTAGCGGGTCGGATACGCAGTATTTT